This passage covers 23 T cell receptor beta chains from one sample sequenced in a study of T cell changes during pregnancy in multiple sclerosis. Some clones are missing from TCRdb's copy, which holds only in-frame ones; the method was immunoSEQ multiplex PCR. Of over 25,000 clones listed, about 92% were seen once; the top ten hold less than 0.45%. The input for sequencing was CD4+ T cells from peripheral blood mononuclear cells, taken in the second trimester of pregnancy. Every receptor here comes from a female donor in good health, enrolled as a control in a pregnancy study.

This rearrangement joins TRBV5-4 to TRBJ1-2; 7 positions match TRBD1. V was clipped by 3 bases and J by 3 bases; unmatched bases: 5. The CDR3 consists of 14 residues. Germline V lookup: CDR1 SGHNT, CDR2 YYREEE (reference sequence). The DNA for the CDR3 is TGTGCCAGCAGCTCCGGGACAGAGGACTATGGCTACACCTTC. It translates to CASSSGTEDYGYTF.

This clone was found once. V and J are TRBV5-1 and TRBJ2-1, with 7 nucleotides matching TRBD1. The length of the CDR3 is 15 residues. V shed 4 bases, J shed 5 bases, and the junction held 9 bases outside the gene matches. CDR1 and CDR2 from the germline V gene are SGHRS and YFSETQ. The CDR3 DNA is TGCGCCAGCAGCACTAGGGGGCCATCAAACAATGAGCAGTTCTTC. Protein: CASSTRGPSNNEQFF.

V gene TRBV11-1 combines with J gene TRBJ2-5; D possibly corresponds to TRBD2 (5 bases). Trimming left V 0 bases short and J 9 bases short, with 17 bases between. CDR1 is SGHAT, CDR2 FQDESV, per germline (reference sequence). The CDR3 has 15 residues. Here the CDR3 reads CASSLASRERIPQYF. The CDR3 DNA reads TGTGCCAGCAGCTTAGCCTCCCGGGAAAGGATTCCCCAGTACTTC.

V usage is TRBV30 and J usage is TRBJ1-2; possibly TRBD1 for D (5 bases). CDR3 length equals 12 residues. V was cut by 2 bases and J by 9 bases, with 13 bases left in between. Germline values: CDR1 GTSNPN, CDR2 SVGIG (reference sequence). The CDR3, as DNA: TGTGCCTGGAGTATCTGGGGCCTCCGCTACACCTTC. This gives the protein CAWSIWGLRYTF.

The rearrangement uses TRBV7-9 and TRBJ2-3; weak D call: TRBD2 (6 bases). This CDR3 region has 15 residues. Germline assignment: CDR1 SEHNR and CDR2 FQNEAQ (reference sequence). The ends were cut back, 1 base at V and 0 bases at J, with 8 bases in the middle. The CDR3 nucleotides read TGTGCCAGCAGCTTAGTAGCGGTTAGCACAGATACGCAGTATTTT. This encodes CASSLVAVSTDTQYF.

The rearrangement uses TRBV6-5 and TRBJ1-1; possible D gene TRBD1, 6 bases. The CDR3 has 15 residues. V lost 2 bases and J 0 bases, leaving 10 bases between the germline ends. CDR1 is MNHEY, CDR2 SVGAGI, per germline. The CDR3 DNA reads as TGTGCCAGCAGTTACGCAGGGGCAATGAACACTGAAGCTTTCTTT. Translating it yields CASSYAGAMNTEAFF.

This chain links TRBV19 with TRBJ2-2; D uncertain. The V gene lost 2 bases and the J gene lost 2 bases, with 3 bases spanning the gap. The CDR3 runs to 13 residues. Germline V lookup: CDR1 LNHDA, CDR2 SQIVND (reference sequence). Here the CDR3 DNA reads TGTGCCAGTAGTATAACAAACACCGGGGAGCTGTTTTTT. Translating it yields CASSITNTGELFF. The full variable domain, completed using reference TRBV19 and TRBJ2-2, is DGGITQSPKYLFRKEGQNVTLSCEQNLNHDAMYWYRQDPGQGLRLIYYSQIVNDFQKGDIAEGYSVSREKKESFPLTVTSAQKNPTAFYLCASSITNTGELFFGEGSRLTVL.

This sequence joins TRBV7-9 and TRBJ1-5; D may be TRBD1 (5 bases). The V gene lost 1 base and the J gene lost 3 bases, with 7 bases spanning the gap. The CDR3 runs 14 residues. CDR1 is SEHNR, CDR2 FQNEAQ, per germline (reference sequence). This CDR3 is CASSLVGDNQPQHF. The CDR3 DNA is TGTGCCAGCAGCTTAGTAGGGGACAATCAGCCCCAGCATTTT.

This chain connects TRBV6-1 to TRBJ2-2; 8 bases agree with TRBD1. Germline loops: CDR1 MNHNS, CDR2 SASEGT. Germline trimming cut 5 bases from V and 6 bases from J; bases unmatched to any gene: 2. This CDR3 is 13 amino acids long. Here the CDR3 reads CASSPTGAGELFF. Written as DNA, the CDR3 is TGTGCCAGCAGTCCGACAGGGGCCGGGGAGCTGTTTTTT.

The V and J genes are TRBV7-8 and TRBJ2-7, with 9 nucleotides matching TRBD1. V shed 6 bases and J 5 bases; nucleotides not matched to a gene: 11. Germline V gene sequence: CDR1 SGHVS, CDR2 FQNEAQ. The CDR3 runs 15 residues. The CDR3 DNA reads as TGTGCCAGCAGGCGGAATCCGGGACAGGGAGACGAGCAGTACTTC. Protein sequence: CASRRNPGQGDEQYF.

The rearrangement links TRBV29-1 to TRBJ2-4; no clear D. The V end was cut by 4 bases, the J end by 1 base, with 5 bases between. The CDR3 sequence is 12 residues long. Germline V lookup: CDR1 SQVTM, CDR2 ANQGSEA. CDR3 coding DNA: TGCAGCGTTGTCTTTGCCAAAAACATTCAGTACTTC. Translated: CSVVFAKNIQYF. The full variable domain, its missing parts supplied by reference TRBV29-1 and TRBJ2-4, is SAVISQKPSRDICQRGTSLTIQCQVDSQVTMMFWYRQQPGQSLTLIATANQGSEATYESGFVIDKFPISRPNLTFSTLTVSNMSPEDSSIYLCSVVFAKNIQYFGAGTRLSVL.

The chain joins TRBV6-1 to TRBJ1-5, with D possibly being TRBD1 (5 bases). The V and J ends lost 5 bases and 7 bases respectively, with 15 bases between them. There are 14 residues in the CDR3. Germline values: CDR1 MNHNS, CDR2 SASEGT. The CDR3 DNA sequence: TGTGCCAGCAGTCCCCCCAGGGTAGGACAGCCCCAGCATTTT. Translated: CASSPPRVGQPQHF.

The chain is built from TRBV7-9 and TRBJ1-2; D uncertain. Trimming shortened V by 4 bases and J by 7 bases, and 13 bases separated the two germline ends. Germline CDR1 is SEHNR and CDR2 is FQNEAQ (reference sequence). The CDR3 is 13 amino acids. The CDR3 DNA is TGTGCCAGCAGCTCTGGCCCCGGGGTTGGCTACACCTTC. Amino acid sequence: CASSSGPGVGYTF.

This chain links TRBV27 with TRBJ1-2; 7 bases agree with TRBD1. V shed 4 bases, J shed 7 bases, and the junction held 3 bases outside the gene matches. The CDR3 loop spans 12 amino acids. CDR1 is MNHEY and CDR2 is SMNVEV in the germline V gene (reference sequence). For the CDR3, the DNA is TGTGCCAGCAGTTCGACAGGGTCTGGCTACACCTTC. Protein: CASSSTGSGYTF.

This chain joins TRBV11-2 and TRBJ2-5, with 10 bases matching TRBD2. Germline V gives CDR1 SGHAT, CDR2 FQNNGV. The CDR3 extends over 16 amino acids. Unmatched junction bases numbered 11, after V lost 5 bases and J lost 5 bases. CDR3 loop: CASSQSGRGGRETQYF. CDR3 nucleotides: TGTGCCAGCAGCCAGAGCGGGAGGGGGGGCAGGGAGACCCAGTACTTC.

Details on this clone: A read error may account for a junction end that differs from germline. V and J are TRBV7-7 and TRBJ2-3, with 8 positions matching TRBD2. Germline V lookup: CDR1 SSHAT, CDR2 FNYEAQ (reference sequence). The CDR3 is made up of 15 amino acids. The CDR3 protein is CASSLDGGAGDTQYF. Here the CDR3 DNA reads TGTGCTAGCAGCTTAGACGGGGGGGCAGGAGATACGCAGTATTTT.

The V gene is TRBV6-1, the J gene TRBJ2-7; the D gene is possibly TRBD1 (6 bases). The CDR3 is 15 amino acids. V dropped 6 bases and J dropped 4 bases, with 19 bases sitting between them. Germline V gene lookup returns CDR1 MNHNS and CDR2 SASEGT. The CDR3 here is CASRPRGQGRYEQYF. The CDR3 nucleotides are TGTGCCAGCAGACCCCGTGGGCAGGGGCGTTACGAGCAGTACTTC.

The chain's CDR3 is CASTPMDRNYGYTF. DNA for the CDR3: TGTGCCAGTACCCCCATGGACAGAAACTATGGCTACACCTTC. The chain is built from TRBV19 and TRBJ1-2; D possibly corresponds to TRBD1 (6 bases). Trimming took 7 bases from V and 2 from J, leaving 14 bases between them. The CDR3 has 14 residues. CDR1 and CDR2 from the germline V gene are LNHDA and SQIVND (reference sequence).

The chain links TRBV19 to TRBJ1-1; tentatively, D is TRBD1 (5 bases). CDR3 length: 12 residues. V lost 7 bases, J lost 5 bases, and 11 bases lay in between. From germline, CDR1 is LNHDA and CDR2 SQIVND (reference sequence). This chain's CDR3 is CASMFPGTEAFF. CDR3 bases: TGTGCCAGTATGTTCCCAGGGACTGAAGCTTTCTTT.

The chain joins TRBV29-1 to TRBJ1-4, with D tentatively TRBD1 (5 bases). V shed 4 bases and J shed 0 bases, with 9 bases lying between them. The CDR3 covers 14 residues. Per the germline V gene, CDR1 is SQVTM and CDR2 is ANQGSEA. This CDR3 reads CSVVGGATNEKLFF. Written as DNA, the CDR3 is TGCAGCGTTGTCGGGGGGGCAACTAATGAAAAACTGTTTTTT.

CDR3 in amino acids: CASSETPPGHKNTEAFF. The CDR3 bases are TGTGCCAGCAGTGAAACGCCCCCCGGACATAAGAACACTGAAGCTTTCTTT. The rearrangement uses TRBV2 and TRBJ1-1; the D gene is possibly TRBD1 (5 bases). Germline assignment: CDR1 SNHLY and CDR2 FYNNEI. Trimming shortened V by 2 bases and J by 1 base, and 17 bases separated the two germline ends. The CDR3 extends over 17 amino acids.

The chain uses TRBV6-5 and TRBJ1-2, with 12 positions matching TRBD1. The CDR3 is 15 residues long. Trimming at V came to 6 bases and at J to 8 bases, leaving 10 bases not matched to a gene. Per the germline V gene, CDR1 is MNHEY and CDR2 is SVGAGI. CDR3 sequence: CASSQRDRGLGGYTF. CDR3 DNA: TGTGCCAGCAGCCAACGGGACAGGGGGCTCGGCGGCTACACCTTC.

Here the CDR3 DNA reads TGTGCCAGCAGCTTGGAGACTAGCGGGAGAAGGGCCGGATACGAGCAGTACTTC. It specifies CASSLETSGRRAGYEQYF. This sequence joins TRBV7-2 and TRBJ2-7; 12 bases are a match to TRBD2. The V segment lost 3 bases and the J segment 4 bases; nucleotides outside the gene matches: 13. In germline, CDR1 is SGHTA, CDR2 FQGNSA. The CDR3 covers 18 residues.